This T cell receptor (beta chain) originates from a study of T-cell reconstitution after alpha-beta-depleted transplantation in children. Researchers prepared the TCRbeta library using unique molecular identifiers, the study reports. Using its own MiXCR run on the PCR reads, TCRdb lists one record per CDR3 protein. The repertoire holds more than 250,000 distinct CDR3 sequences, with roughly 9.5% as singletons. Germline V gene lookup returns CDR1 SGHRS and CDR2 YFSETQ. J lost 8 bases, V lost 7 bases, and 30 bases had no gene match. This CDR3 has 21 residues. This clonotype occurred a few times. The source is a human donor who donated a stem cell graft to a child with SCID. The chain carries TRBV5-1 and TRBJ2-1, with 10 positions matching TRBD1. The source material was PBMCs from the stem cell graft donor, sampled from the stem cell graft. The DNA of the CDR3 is TGCGCCAGCGGGCGGCGGGGACAAGGAAAAGGTCCGGGACAGGGGTTTGATGAGCAGTTCTTC. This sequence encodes CASGRRGQGKGPGQGFDEQFF. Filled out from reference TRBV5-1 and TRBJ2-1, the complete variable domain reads KAGVTQTPRYLIKTRGQQVTLSCSPISGHRSVSWYQQTPGQGLQFLFEYFSETQRNKGNFPGRFSGRQFSNSRSEMNVSTLELGDSALYLCASGRRGQGKGPGQGFDEQFFGPGTRLTVL.